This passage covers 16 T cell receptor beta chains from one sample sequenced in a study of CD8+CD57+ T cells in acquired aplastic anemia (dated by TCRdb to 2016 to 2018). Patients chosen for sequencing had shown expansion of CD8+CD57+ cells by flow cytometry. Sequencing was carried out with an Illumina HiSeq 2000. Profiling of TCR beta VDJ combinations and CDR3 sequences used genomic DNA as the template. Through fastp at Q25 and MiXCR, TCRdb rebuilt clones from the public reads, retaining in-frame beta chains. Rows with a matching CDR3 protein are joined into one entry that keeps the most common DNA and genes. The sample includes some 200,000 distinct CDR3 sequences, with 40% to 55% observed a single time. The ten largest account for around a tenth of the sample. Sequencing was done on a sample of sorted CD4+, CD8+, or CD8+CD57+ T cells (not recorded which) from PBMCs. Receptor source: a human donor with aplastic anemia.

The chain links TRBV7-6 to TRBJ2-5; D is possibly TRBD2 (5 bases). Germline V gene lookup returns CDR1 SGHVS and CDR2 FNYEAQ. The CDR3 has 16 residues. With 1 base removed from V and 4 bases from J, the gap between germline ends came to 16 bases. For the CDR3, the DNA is TGTGCCAGCAGCTTAGGAGTTAATCCAGGAGGAGAGACCCAGTACTTC. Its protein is CASSLGVNPGGETQYF.

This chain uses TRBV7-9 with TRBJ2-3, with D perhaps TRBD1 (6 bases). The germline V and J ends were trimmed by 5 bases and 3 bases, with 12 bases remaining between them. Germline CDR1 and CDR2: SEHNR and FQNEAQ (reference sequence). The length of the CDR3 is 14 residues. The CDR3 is CASSRRTETDTQYF. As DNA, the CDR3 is TGTGCCAGCAGCAGGAGGACAGAGACAGATACGCAGTATTTT. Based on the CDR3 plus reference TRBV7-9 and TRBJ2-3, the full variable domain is DTGVSQNPRHKITKRGQNVTFRCDPISEHNRLYWYRQTLGQGPEFLTYFQNEAQLEKSRLLSDRFSAERPKGSFSTLEIQRTEQGDSAMYLCASSRRTETDTQYFGPGTRLTVL.

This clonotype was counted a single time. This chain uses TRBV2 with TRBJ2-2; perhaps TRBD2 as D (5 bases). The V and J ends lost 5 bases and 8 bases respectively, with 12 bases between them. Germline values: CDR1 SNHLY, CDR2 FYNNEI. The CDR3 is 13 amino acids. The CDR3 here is CASSTKRAGELFF. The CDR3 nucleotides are TGTGCCAGCAGTACTAAGAGGGCAGGGGAGCTGTTTTTT.

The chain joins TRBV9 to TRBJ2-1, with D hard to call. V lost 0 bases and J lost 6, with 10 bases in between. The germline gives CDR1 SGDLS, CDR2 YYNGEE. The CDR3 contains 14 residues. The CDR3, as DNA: TGTGCCAGCAGCGTAGACCCACAAGTCAATGAGCAGTTCTTC. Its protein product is CASSVDPQVNEQFF.

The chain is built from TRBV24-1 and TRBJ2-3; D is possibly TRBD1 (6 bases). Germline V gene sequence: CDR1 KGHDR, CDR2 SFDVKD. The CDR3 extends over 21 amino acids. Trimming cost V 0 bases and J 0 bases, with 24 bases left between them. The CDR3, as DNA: TGTGCCACCAGTGATTTGACTCATGGCCCCCTAGTGGGGGCGAGCACAGATACGCAGTATTTT. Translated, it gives CATSDLTHGPLVGASTDTQYF.

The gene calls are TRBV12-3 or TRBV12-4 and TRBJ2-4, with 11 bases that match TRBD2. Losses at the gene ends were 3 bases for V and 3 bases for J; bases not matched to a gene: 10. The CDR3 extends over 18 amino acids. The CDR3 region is CASSLFGTTSGIKNIQYF. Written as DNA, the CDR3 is TGTGCCAGCAGTTTGTTCGGTACGACTAGCGGGATCAAAAACATTCAGTACTTC.

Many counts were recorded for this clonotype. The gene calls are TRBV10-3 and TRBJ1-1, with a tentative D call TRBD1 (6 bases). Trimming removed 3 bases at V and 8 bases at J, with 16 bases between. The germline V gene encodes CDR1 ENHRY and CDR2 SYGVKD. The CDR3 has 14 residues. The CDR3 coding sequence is TGTGCCATCAGTGACAGGGGCGCTACACTCGAAGCTTTCTTT. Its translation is CAISDRGATLEAFF.

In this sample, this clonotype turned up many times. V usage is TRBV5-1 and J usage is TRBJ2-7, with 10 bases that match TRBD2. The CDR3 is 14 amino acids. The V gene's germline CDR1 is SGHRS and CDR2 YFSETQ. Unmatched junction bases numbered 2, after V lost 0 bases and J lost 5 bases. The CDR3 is CASSLVAGGNEQYF. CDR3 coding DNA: TGCGCCAGCAGCTTGGTAGCGGGAGGTAACGAGCAGTACTTC.

The CDR3: CASSSGGKQFF. CDR3 DNA: TGTGCCAGCAGCTCCGGGGGAAAGCAGTTCTTC. V is TRBV7-3 and J is TRBJ2-7; a weak D match, TRBD2 (6 bases). The J call may be faulty, since TRBJ2-1 better matches the DNA end. Germline V gene sequence: CDR1 SGHTA, CDR2 FQGTGA. This CDR3 has 11 amino acids.

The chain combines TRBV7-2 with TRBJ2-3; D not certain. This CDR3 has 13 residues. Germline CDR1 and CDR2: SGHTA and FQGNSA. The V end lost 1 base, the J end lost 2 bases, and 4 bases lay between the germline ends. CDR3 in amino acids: CASSLDLTDTQYF. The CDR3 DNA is TGTGCCAGCAGCTTAGATCTCACAGATACGCAGTATTTT.

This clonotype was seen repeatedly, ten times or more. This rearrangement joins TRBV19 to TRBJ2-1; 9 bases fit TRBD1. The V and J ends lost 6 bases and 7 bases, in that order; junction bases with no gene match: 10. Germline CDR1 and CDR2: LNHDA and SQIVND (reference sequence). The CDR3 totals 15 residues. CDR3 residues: CASRGRMDRGNEQFF. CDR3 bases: TGTGCCAGTAGAGGAAGGATGGACAGGGGAAATGAGCAGTTCTTC.

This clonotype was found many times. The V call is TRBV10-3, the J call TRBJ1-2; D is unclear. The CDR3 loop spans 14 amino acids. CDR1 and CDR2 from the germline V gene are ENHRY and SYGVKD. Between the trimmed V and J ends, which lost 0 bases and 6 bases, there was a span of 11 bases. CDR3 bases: TGTGCCATCAGTGAGTCATGGGAGGGCGATGGCTACACCTTC. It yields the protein CAISESWEGDGYTF.

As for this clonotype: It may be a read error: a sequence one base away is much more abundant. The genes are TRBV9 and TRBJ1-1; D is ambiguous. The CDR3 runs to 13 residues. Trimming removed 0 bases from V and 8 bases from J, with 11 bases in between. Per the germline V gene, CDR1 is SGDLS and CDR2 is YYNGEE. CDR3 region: CASSVARGGEAFF. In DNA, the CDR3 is TGTGCCAGCAGCGTAGCTCGGGGAGGGGAAGCTTTCTTT. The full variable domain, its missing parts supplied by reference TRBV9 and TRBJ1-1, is DSGVTQTPKHLITATGQRVTLRCSPRSGDLSVYWYQQSLDQGLQFLIQYYNGEERAKGNILERFSAQQFPDLHSELNLSSLELGDSALYFCASSVARGGEAFFGQGTRLTVV.

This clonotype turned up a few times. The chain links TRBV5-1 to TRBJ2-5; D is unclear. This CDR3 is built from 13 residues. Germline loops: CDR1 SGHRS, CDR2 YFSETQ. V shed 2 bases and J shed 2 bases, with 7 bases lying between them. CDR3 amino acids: CASSLRQQETQYF. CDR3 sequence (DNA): TGCGCCAGCAGCTTACGGCAGCAAGAGACCCAGTACTTC. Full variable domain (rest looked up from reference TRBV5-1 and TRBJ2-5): KAGVTQTPRYLIKTRGQQVTLSCSPISGHRSVSWYQQTPGQGLQFLFEYFSETQRNKGNFPGRFSGRQFSNSRSEMNVSTLELGDSALYLCASSLRQQETQYFGPGTRLLVL.

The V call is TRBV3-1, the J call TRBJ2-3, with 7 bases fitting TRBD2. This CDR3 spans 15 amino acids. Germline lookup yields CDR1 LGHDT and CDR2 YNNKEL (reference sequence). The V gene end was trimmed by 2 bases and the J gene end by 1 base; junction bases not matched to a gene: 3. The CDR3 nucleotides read TGTGCCAGCAGCCAAAGAGCGGGGCGCACAGATACGCAGTATTTT. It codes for CASSQRAGRTDTQYF.

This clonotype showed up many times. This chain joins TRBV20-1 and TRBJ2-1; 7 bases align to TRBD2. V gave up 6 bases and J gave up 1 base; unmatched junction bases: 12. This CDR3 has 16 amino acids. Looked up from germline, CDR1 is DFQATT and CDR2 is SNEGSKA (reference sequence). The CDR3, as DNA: TGCAGTGCCTCAGGTGCGGGAGCTAAGTCCTACAATGAGCAGTTCTTC. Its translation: CSASGAGAKSYNEQFF.